This is a list of T cell receptor beta chains from one sample in a study of blood T cell repertoires in COVID-19. The assay was immunoSEQ multiplex PCR, and TCRdb's table has in-frame clones only and misses some. The sample has about 120,000 clones; 90% are singletons. Sequences were obtained from peripheral blood. The receptors derive from a woman aged 60-70 years with COVID-19, enrolled during active disease. Each CDR3 is given without its conserved first and last residue.

j_call: TRBJ2-5
v_call: TRBV2
cdr3_aa: ASSGDRAIPETQY

j_call: TRBJ2-1
v_call: TRBV10-3
cdr3_aa: AISARYNEQF

j_call: TRBJ2-7
v_call: TRBV7-2
cdr3_aa: ASSHGAGAFVFGQY

j_call: TRBJ2-3
v_call: TRBV10-3
cdr3_aa: AIGTSGGRGTDTQY

j_call: TRBJ1-4
v_call: TRBV7-8
cdr3_aa: ASSGKLIWRATNEKLF

j_call: TRBJ1-1
v_call: TRBV5-4
cdr3_aa: ASSVRGFANTEAF

j_call: TRBJ2-3
v_call: TRBV11-3
cdr3_aa: ASSLMDSPTDTQY

j_call: TRBJ2-2
v_call: TRBV15
cdr3_aa: ATSRPPGGTGELF

j_call: TRBJ1-3
v_call: TRBV27
cdr3_aa: ASRSEGNTIY

j_call: TRBJ2-3
v_call: TRBV9
cdr3_aa: ASSVVPGSTDTQY

j_call: TRBJ2-2
v_call: TRBV5-4
cdr3_aa: ASSTGQGWTGELF

j_call: TRBJ2-1
v_call: TRBV19
cdr3_aa: ASSYSSYNEQF

j_call: TRBJ2-3
v_call: TRBV9
cdr3_aa: ASSVWETGNTDTQY

j_call: TRBJ1-5
v_call: TRBV15
cdr3_aa: ATSRETRGGNQPQH

j_call: TRBJ2-1
v_call: TRBV4-3
cdr3_aa: ASSQDWTERGLNEQF

j_call: TRBJ1-2
v_call: TRBV19
cdr3_aa: ASSESYGYT

j_call: TRBJ1-3
v_call: TRBV7-9
cdr3_aa: ASSLDESTGNTIY

j_call: TRBJ1-2
v_call: TRBV29-1
cdr3_aa: SGKQGSYGYT

j_call: TRBJ2-1
v_call: TRBV19
cdr3_aa: ASSIFSDSYNEQF

j_call: TRBJ2-7
v_call: TRBV7-9
cdr3_aa: ASSFNRFGEQY

j_call: TRBJ2-2
v_call: TRBV13
cdr3_aa: ASSLFFGTGNTGELF

j_call: TRBJ1-6
v_call: TRBV5-5
cdr3_aa: ASSFGTTGAPLH

j_call: TRBJ1-3
v_call: TRBV10-3
cdr3_aa: AISARTVSGNTIY

j_call: TRBJ1-3
v_call: TRBV6-5
cdr3_aa: ASSNGQGTTIY

j_call: TRBJ1-4
v_call: TRBV7-2
cdr3_aa: ASSSVSTNEKLF

j_call: TRBJ1-2
v_call: TRBV21-1
cdr3_aa: ASSRRTGGIEDGYT

j_call: TRBJ2-7
v_call: TRBV4-2
cdr3_aa: ASSQGTGRDEQY

j_call: TRBJ2-7
v_call: TRBV7-9
cdr3_aa: ASSLVYPGLYEQY

j_call: TRBJ1-1
v_call: TRBV15
cdr3_aa: ATSRTGVGEAF

j_call: TRBJ1-1
v_call: TRBV6-2/TRBV6-3
cdr3_aa: ASSQTWGGTEAF

j_call: TRBJ2-5
v_call: TRBV6-2/TRBV6-3
cdr3_aa: ASSYSVQRGRQETQY

j_call: TRBJ1-6
v_call: TRBV7-2
cdr3_aa: ASSNQGDRSPLH